This T cell receptor (beta chain) was sequenced for a study of cytomegalovirus exposure and HLA in healthy donors (dated by TCRdb to between 2016 and 2019). Study-level background: An earlier analysis of approximately 590 of the donors reported approximately 290 Gb of sequence data and 120 million or so unique TCR beta sequences from about 179 million T cells. About 280 gigabases of sequencing data and 91 million or so unique TCR sequences made up an early release that covered several hundred HLA-typed donors. Among the approximately 420 genotyped donors, around 81% belonged to the genetic ancestry cluster associated with self-reported Caucasian donors. The study was designed to test whether signatures of past pathogen exposure could be identified by cataloging public T cell receptors. The study used immunosequencing to profile the T cell repertoires of 666 subjects and linked those repertoires to cytomegalovirus serostatus. Along with the approximately 650-subject first cohort, a separate validation cohort of about 110 different subjects was used. The study combined high-throughput TCR immunosequencing, statistical association of individual TCRs with disease status, and machine learning to predict cytomegalovirus infection status. A later analysis re-analyzed previously published TCR beta repertoires from 666 donors and added high-resolution HLA genotyping to study TCR occurrence patterns. Rather than drawing on any new phenotypic data, the later analysis identified candidate immune exposures from TCR beta sequences and the way those sequences occurred across donors. To decide whether each TCR beta V gene segment behaved as functional or pseudogenic, an earlier analysis of over 500 of the donors relied on high-throughput TCR beta sequencing. Alongside the repertoire data, information on donor age, sex, ethnicity and CMV serostatus was compiled. A later genetic analysis took genome-wide SNP genotypes for about 55% of the 666 donors and used that subset as a discovery cohort. Every discovery cohort repertoire had been produced on one sequencing platform. Class I and class II HLA loci were covered by the typing at four-digit resolution. The number of typed donors differed by locus: about 620-640 for A, B, C, DRB1 and DQB1; approximately 540 for DQA1; 606 for DPA1; and 450 to 480 for DPB1. Because of strong linkage in the cohort, roughly five DR-DQ haplotypes were treated as single units for association and clustering. Among about 410 genotyped donors of the cohort, an average of about 240,000 unique TCR beta nucleotide sequences was sequenced per donor, of which about 19% were non-productive.

Library generation was performed with the immunoSEQ multiplex PCR assay. The multiplex PCR relied on a mix of 60 forward primers for TCR Vbeta segments and 13 reverse primers for TCR Jbeta segments. A multiplex PCR assay on genomic DNA amplified the CDR3 region of rearranged TCR beta genes. The Illumina HiSeq System was used to sequence the amplified TCR beta libraries as 87-base-pair reads. Per the authors' processing: Across the 666 repertoires, a later analysis counted around 80 million unique TCR beta chains, roughly 11 million of which were shared by at least two donors. Raw reads were error-corrected and collapsed into unique sequences with a nearest-neighbor algorithm that merged closely related sequences to remove PCR and sequencing errors. V, D and J gene segments were assigned by aligning CDR3 sequences to IMGT reference sequences. For a sequence to be retained, a match of at least six nucleotides to both a V gene segment and a J gene segment was required. Rearrangements were classified as productive when the CDR3 lacked stop codons and remained in frame with V and J, and all other rearrangements were classified as non-productive. Following IMGT convention, CDR3 was defined as the stretch from the second conserved V-encoded cysteine to the conserved J-encoded phenylalanine. The earlier analysis of approximately 500 of the donors excluded sequences that lacked an unambiguous match to a single V gene segment. An earlier analysis of a few hundred of the donors classified V segments as functional when productive rearrangements were above 56.7% and as segregating when the standard deviation between donors was above 5%. A statistical classification framework was developed to diagnose cytomegalovirus status using the catalog of TCR beta chain sequences. In a later analysis, TCR nucleotide sequences were compared against IMGT/GENE-DB human TR gene sequences so that V and J genes could be assigned. Using the TCRdist pipeline, a later analysis assigned CDR3 sequences along with most-parsimonious VDJ recombination scenarios. In a later analysis, each TCR beta chain was defined by its CDR3 amino acid sequence together with its V-gene family, and reads lacking a unique V-gene family were excluded. In a later analysis, around 650 highly shared, low-generation-probability nucleotide sequences were removed to address suspected cross-contamination and a sequencing artifact. For each public chain, a later analysis derived a clonal expansion index from normalized ranks of inferred template counts within each repertoire. Generation probabilities in a later analysis came from a VDJ recombination model fitted to out-of-frame rearrangements, and those results were checked against IGoR. A later analysis scored TCR-TCR, TCR-HLA and TCR-CMV co-occurrence with hypergeometric tests, applying a repertoire-size bias correction to TCR pairs. In a later analysis, false discovery rates were estimated by permuting HLA or CMV assignments 20 times. A later analysis grouped co-occurring TCRs with DBSCAN, adding TCRdist sequence similarity when clustering within HLA-allele-positive subsets. For co-occurrence clustering, repertoires with fewer than 30,000 or more than 120,000 public chains were excluded, along with 5 or 6 repertoires with anomalous nucleotide sharing. Held by TCRdb, this immuneACCESS table contains in-frame sequences only and omits some clones. Under half of the omission traces to an unresolved V gene where checked; the cause of the rest is unknown. D and trimming come from the DNA, and the V and J calls and clone size come from that table. This sample lists over 100,000 clones; approximately 76% were detected once. The ten largest clonotypes hold 7.7% of the sample.

V is cut back by 5 bases and J by 7 bases, with 5 bases in the junction unmatched. Via the germline V gene, CDR1 is SGHTA and CDR2 FQGTGA. The CDR3 starts with the cysteine, ends with the phenylalanine, and has 14 residues. The sequence is cut down to CDR3 DNA, 42 bases in frame from base 1. In regard to this clone: This receptor's antigen is unknown. There are no base qualities to consult, and no much larger clone falls within one base.

What the research found in general, with its limitations: The authors suggested that the approach could potentially be generalized to other disease states and immunological phenotypes. Only TCR beta chains were sequenced in this cohort, and the absence of alpha or paired-chain data limited detectable features. In a later analysis, most CMV-associated TCR beta chains were found to appear HLA-restricted, with HLA associations seemingly driven largely by CMV exposure. A further reported finding was that TCR beta sequences accurately predicted the HLA-A and HLA-B alleles for most subjects in the first cohort. Assigning TCR associations to individual alleles was difficult when HLA alleles, especially DR and DQ, strongly co-occurred. Correlated functional status among segregating V segments might reflect linkage disequilibrium, but an unknown experimental factor could not be ruled out. Most TCR sequences were seen in very few donors, while some public TCRs were found in many individuals. A later genetic analysis associated a missense DCLRE1C variant with V-gene and J-gene trimming of TCR beta chains, and an independent cohort replicated the association. In an earlier analysis of 587 of the donors, most TCR beta V segments appeared in productive rearrangements about 87% or about 30% of the time, broadly matching IMGT annotations. Because counts were too low, 15 to 20 rarely observed V segments, including chromosome 9 orphons, were excluded from the earlier analysis of 587 of the donors. A group of highly shared sequence variants was considered likely to be a technical artifact of the sequencing pipeline. Roughly uniform sequencing depth across donors was assumed in presence/absence analyses, although this assumption may not hold. Because HLA typing was missing for some donors at each locus, association tests included only the typed subset. Specific HLA alleles were associated with 15,000 to 20,000 TCR beta sequences at a false discovery rate of 0.05 in a later analysis. A later analysis reported that several top co-occurrence clusters appeared linked to parvovirus B19, influenza, CMV and Epstein-Barr virus. According to a later genetic analysis, donors in an Asian-associated ancestry cluster had fewer N-insertions in productive TCRs than the approximately 650-donor mean. The classifier was reported to diagnose cytomegalovirus status with high specificity and sensitivity in both the original and validation cohorts. Some IMGT-functional V segments, including TRBV6-2 and TRBV6-3, could not be told apart with the 87-base-pair reads, so those segments were excluded. Immune exposure information for the cohort was limited to CMV serostatus. In a later analysis, TCR association rates were found to vary across HLA loci, with the most associated TCRs seen for DRB1 alleles and the fewest for HLA-C alleles. Compared with equally common non-associated chains, HLA-associated TCR beta chains in a later analysis were more clonally expanded and had lower generation probabilities. In vitro tests confirmed that three of the cytomegalovirus-associated TCR beta chains recognize cytomegalovirus antigens. The study gave a list of 150 to 200 TCR beta chains associated with cytomegalovirus.

The cohort consisted of approximately 690 healthy bone marrow donors. At the time of sampling, all cohort members were nominally healthy, though unrecorded immune exposures were likely present. The donor was CMV seropositive and was included in the group of some 290 seropositive cohort members. Every donor gave a peripheral blood sample, and the peripheral blood mononuclear cells from that sample were used for TCR beta sequencing. The Qiagen DNeasy Blood Extraction Kit was used to extract genomic DNA from the blood cell samples. The chain is made from TRBV7-3 and TRBJ2-1; a stretch of 10 junction bases matches TRBD2. The sequencing input was PBMCs. This clonotype originated in a woman in her forties or fifties in good health and CMV-seropositive. The CDR3: CASSDPTSGNEQFF. The DNA is as follows: TGTGCCAGCAGCGACCCGACTAGCGGGAATGAGCAGTTCTTC.